The 11 T cell receptor beta chains reported below all come from one sample, sequenced in a study of T cells in Graves' hyperthyroidism and ophthalmopathy (dated by TCRdb to about 2019). Library preparation used multiplex PCR. Sequenced on an Illumina HiSeq 2000. The TCR beta CDR3 regions were amplified from the RNA transcripts. A first-round RT-PCR of the TCR CDR3 used the HTBI primer set with the Qiagen OneStep RT-PCR kit. The public sequencing data were trimmed at Q25 with fastp and processed into clonotypes with MiXCR by TCRdb, which kept only in-frame beta chains. Each record represents a unique CDR3 protein, reported with the most common genes and DNA among its rows. Present in this sample are a few hundred thousand distinct CDR3 sequences, roughly 15% of which were seen just once. Of the sample, 13% falls within the top ten clones. Sequenced sample: blood. The receptor set was obtained from a woman in her forties with Graves' hyperthyroidism that later progressed to Graves' ophthalmopathy.

This clonotype occurred many times. This chain joins TRBV3-1 and TRBJ2-1, with 11 bases aligning to TRBD2. Germline V lookup: CDR1 LGHDT, CDR2 YNNKEL (reference sequence). The CDR3 is made up of 17 amino acids. Trimming removed 6 bases from V and 7 bases from J; junction bases left unmatched: 14. CDR3 in amino acids: CASRGINSGRALNEQFF. The CDR3 nucleotides read TGTGCCAGCAGGGGGATAAATAGCGGGAGGGCCTTAAATGAGCAGTTCTTC.

This clonotype was picked up a small number of times. The V and J genes are TRBV11-2 and TRBJ1-1; D ambiguous. The CDR3 sequence is 14 residues long. V lost 6 bases and J lost 0, with 11 bases in between. The germline CDR1 and CDR2 sequences are SGHAT and FQNNGV. The CDR3 region is CASSQRTMNTEAFF. Written as DNA, the CDR3 is TGTGCCAGCAGTCAACGGACGATGAACACTGAAGCTTTCTTT. The complete variable domain, with remaining parts taken from reference TRBV11-2 and TRBJ1-1, reads EAGVAQSPRYKIIEKRQSVAFWCNPISGHATLYWYQQILGQGPKLLIQFQNNGVVDDSQLPKDRFSAERLKGVDSTLKIQPAKLEDSAVYLCASSQRTMNTEAFFGQGTRLTVV.

The sample holds a few counts of this clonotype. The chain is built from TRBV28 and TRBJ1-2; D gene unclear. The CDR3 covers 15 residues. V was clipped by 6 bases and J by 1 base, with 15 bases between them. The germline gives CDR1 MDHEN, CDR2 SYDVKM. Here the CDR3 reads CASSLGGVLNYGYTF. DNA for the CDR3: TGTGCCAGCAGCTTGGGTGGGGTCCTTAACTATGGCTACACCTTC.

This clonotype has a handful of counts. The CDR3 protein is CASSLGLIAGAYNEQFF. DNA for the CDR3: TGCGCCAGCAGCTTGGGCCTAATAGCGGGAGCCTACAATGAGCAGTTCTTC. The chain uses TRBV5-1 and TRBJ2-1; 9 bases align to TRBD2. This CDR3 is 17 amino acids long. Losses at the gene ends were 0 bases for V and 2 bases for J; bases not matched to a gene: 6. Germline V gives CDR1 SGHRS, CDR2 YFSETQ.

In regard to this clonotype: Since a much larger clone is just one base distant, this may be a read error. V and J are TRBV12-3 or TRBV12-4 and TRBJ2-5; either TRBD1 or TRBD2 may supply D (7 bases each). The CDR3 has 16 amino acids. The CDR3 region is CACRGKGRERGETQYF. The CDR3 DNA reads as TGTGCCTGCAGGGGGAAGGGGCGGGAGAGAGGAGAGACCCAGTACTTC.

This clonotype was recorded many times. J is TRBJ2-6 and V is TRBV7-3; D tentatively reads TRBD1 or TRBD2 (5 bases each). In germline, CDR1 is SGHTA, CDR2 FQGTGA. Trimming removed 2 bases at V and 2 bases at J, with 10 bases between. The CDR3 has 16 amino acids. CDR3 residues: CASSLPGLAGANVLTF. CDR3 coding DNA: TGTGCCAGCAGCTTACCGGGGCTAGCTGGGGCCAACGTCCTGACTTTC.

Ten or more counts support this clonotype. This chain connects TRBV3-1 to TRBJ2-1, with D possibly being TRBD2 (6 bases). The CDR3 has 15 residues. The germline V gene has CDR1 LGHDT and CDR2 YNNKEL (reference sequence). Trimming cost V 6 bases and J 1 base, with 13 bases left between them. The CDR3 coding sequence is TGTGCCAGCAGGCGGGGTTTTAGTTCCTACAATGAGCAGTTCTTC. Amino acid sequence: CASRRGFSSYNEQFF.

This clonotype was seen at least ten times. V and J are TRBV6-6 and TRBJ2-3, with 7 bases fitting TRBD2. The CDR3 contains 13 residues. V dropped 1 base and J dropped 6; count of bases not matched to a gene: 1. From germline, CDR1 is MNHNY and CDR2 SVGAGI (reference sequence). CDR3 nucleotides: TGTGCCAGCAGTTACTTACTAGCGGATACGCAGTATTTT. Protein sequence: CASSYLLADTQYF.

This clonotype was seen repeatedly, ten times or more. The V and J genes are TRBV20-1 and TRBJ1-2, with 9 positions matching TRBD1. Germline assignment: CDR1 DFQATT and CDR2 SNEGSKA (reference sequence). CDR3 size: 11 residues. Germline trimming cut 5 bases from V and 8 bases from J; bases unmatched to any gene: 3. Written as DNA, the CDR3 is TGCAGTGCTTGGACAGGGGACGGCTACACCTTC. This translates into CSAWTGDGYTF.

This clonotype was detected many times. The chain uses TRBV27 and TRBJ2-7; possibly TRBD2 for D (6 bases). V was shortened by 7 bases and J by 6 bases, with 10 bases between the two germline ends. The CDR3 has 11 amino acids. CDR1 is MNHEY and CDR2 is SMNVEV in the germline V gene (reference sequence). The CDR3 DNA reads TGTGCCAGCACCCAGGGAGGCGAGCAGTACTTC. Translated: CASTQGGEQYF.

This clonotype occurred a few times. The chain recombines TRBV3-1 with TRBJ2-2, with TRBD1 identical over 9 bases. With V trimmed by 4 bases and J by 7 bases, 7 bases remained unmatched. The CDR3 runs to 15 residues. Germline CDR1 reads LGHDT; CDR2 reads YNNKEL (reference sequence). The CDR3 protein is CASSLQDRGFGELFF. In DNA form, the CDR3 reads TGTGCCAGCAGCCTCCAAGACAGGGGGTTCGGGGAGCTGTTTTTT. Drawing the rest from reference TRBV3-1 and TRBJ2-2, the complete variable domain is DTAVSQTPKYLVTQMGNDKSIKCEQNLGHDTMYWYKQDSKKFLKIMFSYNNKELIINETVPNRFSPKSPDKAHLNLHINSLELGDSAVYFCASSLQDRGFGELFFGEGSRLTVL.